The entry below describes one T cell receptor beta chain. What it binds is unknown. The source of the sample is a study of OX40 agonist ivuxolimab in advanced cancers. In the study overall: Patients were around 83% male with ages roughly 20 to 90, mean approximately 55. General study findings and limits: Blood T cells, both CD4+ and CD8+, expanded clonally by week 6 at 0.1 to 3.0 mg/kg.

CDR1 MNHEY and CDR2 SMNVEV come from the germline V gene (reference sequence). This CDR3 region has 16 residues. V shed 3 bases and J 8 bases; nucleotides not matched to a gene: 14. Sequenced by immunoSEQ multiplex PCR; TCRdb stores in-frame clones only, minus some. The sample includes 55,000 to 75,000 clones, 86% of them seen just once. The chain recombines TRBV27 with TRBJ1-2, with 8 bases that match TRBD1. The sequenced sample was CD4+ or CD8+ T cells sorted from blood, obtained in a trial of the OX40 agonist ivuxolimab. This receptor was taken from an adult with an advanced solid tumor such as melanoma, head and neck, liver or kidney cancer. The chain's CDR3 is CASSLAPGGAIDGYTF. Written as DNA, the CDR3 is TGTGCCAGCAGTTTGGCTCCAGGGGGCGCGATAGACGGCTACACCTTC.